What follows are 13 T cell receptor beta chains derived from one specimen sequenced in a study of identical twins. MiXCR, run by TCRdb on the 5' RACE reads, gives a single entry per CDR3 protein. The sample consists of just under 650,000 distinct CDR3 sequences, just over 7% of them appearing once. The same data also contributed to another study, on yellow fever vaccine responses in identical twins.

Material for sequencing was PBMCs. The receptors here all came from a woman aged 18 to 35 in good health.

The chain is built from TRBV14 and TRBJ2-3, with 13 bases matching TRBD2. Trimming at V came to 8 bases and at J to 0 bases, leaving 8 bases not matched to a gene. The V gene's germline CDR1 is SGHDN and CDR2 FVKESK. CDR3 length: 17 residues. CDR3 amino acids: CASSGTSGIASTDTQYF. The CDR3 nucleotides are TGTGCCAGCTCCGGGACTAGCGGGATTGCAAGCACAGATACGCAGTATTTT.

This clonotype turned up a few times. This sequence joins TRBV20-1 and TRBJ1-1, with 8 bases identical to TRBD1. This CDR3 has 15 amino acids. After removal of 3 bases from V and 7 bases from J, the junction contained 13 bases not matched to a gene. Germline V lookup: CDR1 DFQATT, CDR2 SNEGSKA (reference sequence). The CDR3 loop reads CSAREHRGLRLEAFF. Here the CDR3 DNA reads TGCAGTGCTAGGGAACACAGGGGGTTAAGGCTTGAAGCTTTCTTT.

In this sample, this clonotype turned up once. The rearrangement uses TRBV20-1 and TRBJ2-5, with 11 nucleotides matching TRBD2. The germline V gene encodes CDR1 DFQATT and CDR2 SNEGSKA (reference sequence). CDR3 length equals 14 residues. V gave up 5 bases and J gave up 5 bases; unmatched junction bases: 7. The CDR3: CSASGLAVTETQYF. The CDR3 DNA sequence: TGCAGTGCTTCGGGACTAGCGGTCACGGAGACCCAGTACTTC.

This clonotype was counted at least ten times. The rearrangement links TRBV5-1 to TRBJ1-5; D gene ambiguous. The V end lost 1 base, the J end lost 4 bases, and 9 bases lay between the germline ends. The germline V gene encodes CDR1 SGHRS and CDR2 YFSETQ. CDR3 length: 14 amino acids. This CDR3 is CASSLNPSNQPQHF. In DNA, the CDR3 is TGCGCCAGCAGCTTGAATCCGTCGAATCAGCCCCAGCATTTT.

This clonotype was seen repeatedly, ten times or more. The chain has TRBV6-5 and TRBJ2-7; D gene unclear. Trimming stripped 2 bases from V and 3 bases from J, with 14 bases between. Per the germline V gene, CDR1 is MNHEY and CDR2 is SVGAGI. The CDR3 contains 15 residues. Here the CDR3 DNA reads TGTGCCAGCAGTTACGATGAATGGGCAGGCTACGAGCAGTACTTC. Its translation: CASSYDEWAGYEQYF.

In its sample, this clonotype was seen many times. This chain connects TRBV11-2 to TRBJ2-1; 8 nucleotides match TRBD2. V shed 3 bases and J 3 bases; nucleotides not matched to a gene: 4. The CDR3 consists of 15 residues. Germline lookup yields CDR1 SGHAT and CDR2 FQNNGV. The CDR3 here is CASSFTSGVYNEQFF. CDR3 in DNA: TGTGCCAGCAGCTTTACTAGCGGTGTCTACAATGAGCAGTTCTTC.

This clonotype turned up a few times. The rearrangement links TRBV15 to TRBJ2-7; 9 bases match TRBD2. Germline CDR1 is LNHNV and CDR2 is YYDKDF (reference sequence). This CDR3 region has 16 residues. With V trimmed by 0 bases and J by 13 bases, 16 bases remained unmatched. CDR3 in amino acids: CATSRDLPSGATVPYF. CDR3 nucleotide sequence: TGTGCCACCAGCAGAGATCTGCCTAGCGGGGCCACGGTACCTTACTTC.

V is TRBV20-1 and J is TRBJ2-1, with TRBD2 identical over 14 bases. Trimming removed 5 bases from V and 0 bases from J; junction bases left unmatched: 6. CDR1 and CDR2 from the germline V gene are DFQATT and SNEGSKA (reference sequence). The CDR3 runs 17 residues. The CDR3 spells CSARLAGGTSSYNEQFF. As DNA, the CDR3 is TGCAGTGCTCGACTAGCGGGAGGGACTAGCTCCTACAATGAGCAGTTCTTC.

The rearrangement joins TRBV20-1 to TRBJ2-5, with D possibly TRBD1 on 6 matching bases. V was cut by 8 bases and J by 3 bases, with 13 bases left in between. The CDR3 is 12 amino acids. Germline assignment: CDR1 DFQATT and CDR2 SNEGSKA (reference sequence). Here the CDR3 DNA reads TGCAGTTCCGGGACAACTGAAGAGACCCAGTACTTC. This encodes CSSGTTEETQYF.

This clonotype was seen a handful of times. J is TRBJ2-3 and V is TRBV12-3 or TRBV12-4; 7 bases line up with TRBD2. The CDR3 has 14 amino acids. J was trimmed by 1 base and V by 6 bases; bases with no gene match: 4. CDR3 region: CASRKREGTDTQYF. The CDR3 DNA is TGTGCCAGCAGGAAGCGGGAAGGCACAGATACGCAGTATTTT.

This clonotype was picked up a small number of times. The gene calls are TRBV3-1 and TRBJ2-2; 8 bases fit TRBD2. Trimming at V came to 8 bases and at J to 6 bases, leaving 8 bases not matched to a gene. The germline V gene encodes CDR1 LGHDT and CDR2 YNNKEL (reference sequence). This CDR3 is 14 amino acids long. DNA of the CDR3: TGTGCCAGCTCGGCCCGACTAGCGCCCGGGGAGCTGTTTTTT. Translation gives CASSARLAPGELFF.

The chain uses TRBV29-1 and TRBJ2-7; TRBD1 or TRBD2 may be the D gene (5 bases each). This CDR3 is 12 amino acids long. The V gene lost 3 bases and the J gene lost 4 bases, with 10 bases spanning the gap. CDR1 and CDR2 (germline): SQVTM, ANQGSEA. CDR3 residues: CSVEPGPYEQYF. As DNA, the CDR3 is TGCAGCGTTGAGCCGGGACCATACGAGCAGTACTTC.

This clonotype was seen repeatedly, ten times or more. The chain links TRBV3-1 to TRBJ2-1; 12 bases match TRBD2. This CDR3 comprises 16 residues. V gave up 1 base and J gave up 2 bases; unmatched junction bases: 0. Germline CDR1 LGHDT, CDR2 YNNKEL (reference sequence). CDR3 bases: TGTGCCAGCAGCCAAGGACTAGCGGGGGCCTACAATGAGCAGTTCTTC. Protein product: CASSQGLAGAYNEQFF.